Presented here are 30 T cell receptor beta chains from one specimen sequenced in a study of regulatory T cells in long-lasting Graves disease. Libraries of TCR beta came from iRepertoire HTBI primers plus Arm-PCR of CDR3 regions. TCRdb re-called the multiplex PCR reads through MiXCR, storing one row per CDR3 protein. This table holds about 220,000 distinct CDR3 sequences, around 20% found once. This sample's time point: newly diagnosed GD, antithyroid drugs for less than 3 months. From PBMCs, RNA was extracted and then used to make the TCR library. These data also featured in a second study, about T cells in Graves' hyperthyroidism and ophthalmopathy.

Sequencing used peripheral blood mononuclear cells (PBMCs), obtained at new diagnosis, from a patient treated with antithyroid drugs. Source of these receptors: a woman under 40 with Graves disease.

This clonotype was observed many times. The CDR3 bases are TGTGCCAGCAGTTTATATTGGGGAATGAACACTGAAGCTTTCTTT. Amino acids: CASSLYWGMNTEAFF. V usage is TRBV27 and J usage is TRBJ1-1, with D unresolved. CDR3 length: 15 residues. The germline V gene encodes CDR1 MNHEY and CDR2 SMNVEV (reference sequence). The V gene lost 1 base and the J gene lost 0 bases, with 9 bases spanning the gap.

This clonotype has ten or more counts. J is TRBJ2-7 and V is TRBV20-1, with D maybe TRBD2 (5 bases). CDR3 size: 13 residues. V lost 6 bases and J 2 bases, leaving 14 bases between the germline ends. Per germline, CDR1 DFQATT and CDR2 SNEGSKA (reference sequence). The CDR3 region is CSAPLKAAYEQYF. DNA of the CDR3: TGCAGTGCCCCTCTTAAAGCGGCCTACGAGCAGTACTTC.

This clonotype has a count of ten or more. This chain joins TRBV15 and TRBJ1-3; 7 bases fit TRBD1. Per the germline V gene, CDR1 is LNHNV and CDR2 is YYDKDF (reference sequence). The V gene end was trimmed by 0 bases and the J gene end by 2 bases; junction bases not matched to a gene: 10. The CDR3 runs to 18 residues. The CDR3 reads CATSREAFDRVAGNTIYF. The CDR3 bases are TGTGCCACCAGCAGAGAAGCCTTTGACAGGGTGGCTGGAAACACCATATATTTT.

This clonotype was counted at least ten times. The chain recombines TRBV6-4 with TRBJ1-1; D unresolved. The ends were cut back, 4 bases at V and 5 bases at J, with 20 bases in the middle. The V gene's germline CDR1 is MRHNA and CDR2 SNTAGT. The CDR3 length is 16 residues. CDR3 in DNA: TGTGCCAGCAGTGCAAAGCCTTCTCTGATTCCGACTGAAGCTTTCTTT. This codes for CASSAKPSLIPTEAFF.

This clonotype was detected many times. This rearrangement joins TRBV4-2 to TRBJ1-1; 7 bases are shared with TRBD1. CDR1 LGHNA and CDR2 YNFKEQ come from the germline V gene. Trimming removed 0 bases from V and 0 bases from J; junction bases left unmatched: 1. This CDR3 comprises 15 residues. DNA for the CDR3: TGTGCCAGCAGCCAAGATAGGGGGCTGAACACTGAAGCTTTCTTT. Translation: CASSQDRGLNTEAFF.

At least ten counts were recorded for this clonotype. V and J are TRBV20-1 and TRBJ2-7, with a weak D call TRBD2 (5 bases). Germline V gene sequence: CDR1 DFQATT, CDR2 SNEGSKA (reference sequence). Trimming cost V 0 bases and J 6 bases, with 12 bases left between them. The CDR3 runs 13 residues. This CDR3 is CSARDTLDSEQYF. CDR3 nucleotides: TGCAGTGCTAGAGATACTCTGGACTCCGAGCAGTACTTC.

In regard to this clonotype: A read error is the likely source, as a far larger clone sits one nucleotide away. The rearrangement uses TRBV11-3 and TRBJ2-5; D might be TRBD1 or TRBD2, each matching 5 bases. The CDR3 is 15 residues long. In germline, CDR1 is SGHNT, CDR2 YENEEA. CDR3 sequence reads: CASTPFARDHETQYF. The CDR3 DNA is TGTGCCAGCACCCCATTCGCCCGGGACCACGAGACCCAGTACTTC.

This clonotype was seen ten or more times. This rearrangement joins TRBV28 to TRBJ1-2, with 7 positions matching TRBD1. The CDR3 loop spans 16 amino acids. Trimming cost V 5 bases and J 6 bases; bases outside gene matches: 15. Germline lookup yields CDR1 MDHEN and CDR2 SYDVKM. In DNA form, the CDR3 reads TGTGCCAGCAGTACTAATCCGGGACAGAAACGACATGGCTACACCTTC. This codes for CASSTNPGQKRHGYTF.

This clonotype was observed many times. The chain has TRBV9 and TRBJ2-7; 14 nucleotides align to TRBD2. The V and J ends lost 3 bases and 2 bases, in that order; junction bases with no gene match: 10. There are 18 residues in the CDR3. The germline V gene encodes CDR1 SGDLS and CDR2 YYNGEE. The CDR3 bases are TGTGCCAGCAGCGGCGGGACTAGCGGGAGTAAGTCCCCCTACGAGCAGTACTTC. It yields the protein CASSGGTSGSKSPYEQYF. Full variable domain (missing parts from reference TRBV9 and TRBJ2-7): DSGVTQTPKHLITATGQRVTLRCSPRSGDLSVYWYQQSLDQGLQFLIQYYNGEERAKGNILERFSAQQFPDLHSELNLSSLELGDSALYFCASSGGTSGSKSPYEQYFGPGTRLTVT.

This rearrangement joins TRBV4-2 to TRBJ1-4; TRBD1 matches at 9 bases. Germline V lookup: CDR1 LGHNA, CDR2 YNFKEQ. V shed 1 base and J 5 bases; nucleotides not matched to a gene: 8. This CDR3 has 17 amino acids. In DNA form, the CDR3 reads TGTGCCAGCAGCCAAGGTTACAAGACAGGGGGGAATGAAAAACTGTTTTTT. Protein: CASSQGYKTGGNEKLFF.

This clonotype appeared many times. The gene calls are TRBV19 and TRBJ2-3, with 9 positions matching TRBD1. V dropped 8 bases and J dropped 0; count of bases not matched to a gene: 9. The CDR3 length is 16 residues. Germline lookup yields CDR1 LNHDA and CDR2 SQIVND (reference sequence). The chain's CDR3 is CASSQQGARSTDTQYF. The CDR3 DNA reads TGTGCCAGTTCCCAACAGGGGGCAAGGAGCACAGATACGCAGTATTTT.

This clonotype was detected many times. In nucleotides, the CDR3 is TGTGCCAGCAGAGGACCGGGACAGGGGGCCTACGAGCAGTACTTC. This gives the protein CASRGPGQGAYEQYF. The chain has TRBV12-3 or TRBV12-4 and TRBJ2-7; the match to TRBD1 covers 11 bases. The CDR3 contains 15 residues. The V segment lost 6 bases and the J segment 2 bases; nucleotides outside the gene matches: 6.

The V call is TRBV19, the J call TRBJ1-1; the D gene is possibly TRBD1 (5 bases). Trimming shortened V by 2 bases and J by 1 base, and 8 bases separated the two germline ends. Germline V gene data show CDR1 as LNHDA and CDR2 as SQIVND (reference sequence). The CDR3 runs 14 residues. The CDR3 nucleotides read TGTGCCAGTAGTATATGGGGGGAGAACACTGAAGCTTTCTTT. It encodes CASSIWGENTEAFF.

This clonotype occurred a few times. The chain is built from TRBV10-3 and TRBJ2-7; 11 nucleotides agree with TRBD2. CDR1 is ENHRY, CDR2 SYGVKD, per germline. J gave up 6 bases and V 7 bases, and 5 bases lay outside the gene matches. The length of the CDR3 is 13 residues. The CDR3: CAITLAGGGEQYF. The CDR3 DNA reads TGTGCCATCACGCTAGCGGGAGGTGGCGAGCAGTACTTC.

CDR3 DNA sequence: TGCGCCAGCCTTAGCGGGAGGATTTTTTACAATGAGCAGTTCTTC. Amino acid sequence: CASLSGRIFYNEQFF. V is TRBV10-2 and J is TRBJ2-1; the match to TRBD2 covers 10 bases. Germline V gene data show CDR1 as WSHSY and CDR2 as SAAADI. The J segment lost 4 bases and the V segment lost 8 bases, leaving 8 bases of the junction unmatched. The length of the CDR3 is 15 residues.

This clonotype appeared many times. The genes are TRBV28 and TRBJ1-1, with TRBD1 identical over 10 bases. The V segment lost 5 bases and the J segment 4 bases; nucleotides outside the gene matches: 10. The CDR3 totals 16 residues. Germline loops: CDR1 MDHEN, CDR2 SYDVKM. The CDR3 spells CASSAAGTGATTEAFF. DNA of the CDR3: TGTGCCAGCAGTGCCGCCGGGACAGGGGCTACCACTGAAGCTTTCTTT. Supplemented by reference TRBV28 and TRBJ1-1, the full variable domain reads DVKVTQSSRYLVKRTGEKVFLECVQDMDHENMFWYRQDPGLGLRLIYFSYDVKMKEKGDIPEGYSVSREKKERFSLILESASTNQTSMYLCASSAAGTGATTEAFFGQGTRLTVV.

This clonotype was counted ten times or more. The chain couples TRBV20-1 to TRBJ2-7, with unresolved D. Germline assignment: CDR1 DFQATT and CDR2 SNEGSKA (reference sequence). This CDR3 has 11 residues. Trimming pared 4 bases from V and 5 bases from J, leaving 9 bases between. CDR3 nucleotides: TGCAGTGCTAACGTAGCCGACGAGCAGTACTTC. Amino acid sequence: CSANVADEQYF.

This clonotype was detected only once. A clone one base away is much larger, so this may be a read error. V is TRBV6-1 and J is TRBJ2-1; 7 nucleotides match TRBD2. Trimming cost V 6 bases and J 9 bases; bases outside gene matches: 11. CDR1 is MNHNS, CDR2 SASEGT, per germline. This CDR3 has 14 amino acids. The CDR3: CASRPRGGWSEQFF. The DNA of the CDR3 is TGTGCCAGCAGACCGCGGGGAGGGTGGAGTGAGCAGTTCTTC.

This clonotype was recorded at least ten times. The rearrangement joins TRBV20-1 to TRBJ2-7; D is possibly TRBD2 (6 bases). This CDR3 region has 12 residues. V gave up 6 bases and J gave up 3 bases, with 12 bases separating them. Germline CDR1 reads DFQATT; CDR2 reads SNEGSKA (reference sequence). CDR3 DNA: TGCAGTGCCTATCCCGGGGGCTACGAGCAGTACTTC. Amino acids: CSAYPGGYEQYF.

This clonotype was observed at least ten times. The chain combines TRBV2 with TRBJ2-3; D not certain. The CDR3 length is 16 residues. Trimming cost V 1 base and J 0 bases, with 11 bases left between them. The germline V gene has CDR1 SNHLY and CDR2 FYNNEI. As DNA, the CDR3 is TGTGCCAGCAGTGAAGAGAGTGGGATAAGCACAGATACGCAGTATTTT. Translation: CASSEESGISTDTQYF.

This clonotype was seen at least ten times. The chain uses TRBV6-1 and TRBJ1-1, with D tentatively TRBD1 (5 bases). Per the germline V gene, CDR1 is MNHNS and CDR2 is SASEGT. Between the trimmed V and J ends, which lost 8 bases and 7 bases, there was a span of 23 bases. This CDR3 is 15 amino acids long. The CDR3 sequence: CASRVVFEGIGEAFF. CDR3 DNA: TGTGCCAGCCGCGTTGTCTTTGAGGGGATCGGTGAAGCTTTCTTT.

This clonotype has at least ten counts. This sequence joins TRBV12-3 or TRBV12-4 and TRBJ2-2; D is undetermined. The CDR3 is 12 residues long. V lost 6 bases to trimming and J lost 6 bases, with 8 bases between them. The CDR3 reads CASSQDPGELFF. The CDR3 bases are TGTGCCAGCAGCCAGGATCCCGGGGAGCTGTTTTTT.

This clonotype was seen many times. The chain has TRBV3-1 and TRBJ2-4, with 9 bases matching TRBD1. V dropped 2 bases and J dropped 4; count of bases not matched to a gene: 6. Germline V lookup: CDR1 LGHDT, CDR2 YNNKEL (reference sequence). This CDR3 has 16 amino acids. The CDR3 protein is CASSQQTGGRKNIQYF. CDR3 coding DNA: TGTGCCAGCAGCCAACAAACAGGGGGCAGGAAAAACATTCAGTACTTC.

This clonotype has a count of ten or more. J is TRBJ1-2 and V is TRBV28; TRBD1 matches 8 bases. V lost 7 bases and J lost 3; bases outside the gene matches: 13. The V gene's germline CDR1 is MDHEN and CDR2 SYDVKM. This CDR3 is 16 amino acids long. The CDR3 bases are TGTGCCAGCACCGGAAGCGGACAGGGTAGGGACTATGGCTACACCTTC. Its translation is CASTGSGQGRDYGYTF.

This clonotype was seen ten or more times. V gene TRBV28 combines with J gene TRBJ1-3; 9 nucleotides align to TRBD1. J was trimmed by 0 bases and V by 4 bases; bases with no gene match: 7. This CDR3 has 17 amino acids. CDR1 MDHEN and CDR2 SYDVKM come from the germline V gene. The CDR3 nucleotides are TGTGCCAGCAGTTGGGGACAGGGCCTACGCTCTGGAAACACCATATATTTT. Translated, it gives CASSWGQGLRSGNTIYF.

This chain uses TRBV6-2 or TRBV6-3 with TRBJ2-7; 8 bases are a match to TRBD2. In germline, CDR1 is MNHEY, CDR2 SVGEGT. The CDR3 totals 12 residues. V was pared by 2 bases and J by 9 bases, with 3 bases of the junction left unmatched. The CDR3 sequence is CASSYRGGGQYF. For the CDR3, the DNA is TGTGCCAGCAGTTACCGGGGGGGGGGGCAGTACTTC.

This clonotype was found many times. The genes are TRBV12-3 or TRBV12-4 and TRBJ1-5; 12 nucleotides line up with TRBD1. Unmatched junction bases numbered 13, after V lost 9 bases and J lost 7 bases. The CDR3 length is 16 residues. DNA for the CDR3: TGTGCCAGTCGCTGGGGGGGACAGGGGGCTGGACAGCCCCAGCATTTT. Amino acids: CASRWGGQGAGQPQHF.

This clonotype was seen ten or more times. A read error may explain this, as a much larger clone is one base away. The chain joins TRBV2 to TRBJ1-2; 9 nucleotides align to TRBD1. Germline CDR1 is SNHLY and CDR2 is FYNNEI. The CDR3 totals 16 residues. V was pared by 7 bases and J by 3 bases, with 12 bases of the junction left unmatched. CDR3 region: CASTNPGTGFHYGYTF. CDR3 coding DNA: TGTGCCAGCACTAATCCCGGGACAGGGTTTCACTATGGCTACACCTTC.

Turning to this clonotype: Just one base apart from a much larger clone, this may be a read error. The chain recombines TRBV11-2 with TRBJ2-7; 10 bases fit TRBD2. Trimming cost V 4 bases and J 9 bases; bases outside gene matches: 12. Germline CDR1 and CDR2: SGHAT and FQNNGV. The CDR3 has 15 amino acids. The CDR3: CASSSGLAVVNGQYF. CDR3 nucleotide sequence: TGTGCCAGCAGCTCCGGACTAGCGGTCGTCAACGGGCAGTACTTC. The complete variable domain, with remaining parts taken from reference TRBV11-2 and TRBJ2-7, reads EAGVAQSPRYKIIEKRQSVAFWCNPISGHATLYWYQQILGQGPKLLIQFQNNGVVDDSQLPKDRFSAERLKGVDSTLKIQPAKLEDSAVYLCASSSGLAVVNGQYFGPGTRLTVT.

This chain uses TRBV14 with TRBJ2-1; TRBD1 agrees at 7 bases. This CDR3 comprises 16 residues. The V and J ends lost 1 base and 6 bases, in that order; junction bases with no gene match: 9. Germline loops: CDR1 SGHDN, CDR2 FVKESK. This chain's CDR3 is CASSQGYKGASNEQFF. The CDR3 nucleotides are TGTGCCAGCAGCCAAGGGTACAAGGGGGCCTCCAATGAGCAGTTCTTC.